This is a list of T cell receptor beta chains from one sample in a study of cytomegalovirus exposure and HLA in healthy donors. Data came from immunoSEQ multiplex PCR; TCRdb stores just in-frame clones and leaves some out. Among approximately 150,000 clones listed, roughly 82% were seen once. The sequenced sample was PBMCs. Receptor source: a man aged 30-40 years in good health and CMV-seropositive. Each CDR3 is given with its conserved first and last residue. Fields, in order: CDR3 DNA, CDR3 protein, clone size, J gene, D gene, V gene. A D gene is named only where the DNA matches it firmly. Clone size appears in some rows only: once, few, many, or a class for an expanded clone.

cdr3_nt: TGTGCCAGCAGCGGACAGGGACCCTACGAGCAGTACTTC
cdr3_aa: CASSGQGPYEQYF
clone_size: -
j_call: TRBJ2-7
d_call: TRBD1
v_call: TRBV27

cdr3_nt: TGCGCCAGCAGCTGGGCACAGGGATCCTACGAGCAGTACTTC
cdr3_aa: CASSWAQGSYEQYF
clone_size: -
j_call: TRBJ2-7
d_call: -
v_call: TRBV5-1

cdr3_nt: TGCGCCAGCAGCCAAGGGACAGGGGGTTCCTACGAGCAGTACTTC
cdr3_aa: CASSQGTGGSYEQYF
clone_size: -
j_call: TRBJ2-7
d_call: TRBD1
v_call: TRBV5-1

cdr3_nt: TGTGCCAGCAGCTCCTCAGCGGGAGGCCAAGATGAGCAGTTCTTC
cdr3_aa: CASSSSAGGQDEQFF
clone_size: -
j_call: TRBJ2-1
d_call: TRBD2
v_call: TRBV7-9

cdr3_nt: TGTGCCAGCAGCAGGGGGGGGGAGCTGTTTTTT
cdr3_aa: CASSRGGELFF
clone_size: -
j_call: TRBJ2-2
d_call: TRBD1
v_call: TRBV6-5

cdr3_nt: TGTGCCAGCAGCTTAGGAGGTCAGGGGCGGAAGAGTGGAAACACCATATATTTT
cdr3_aa: CASSLGGQGRKSGNTIYF
clone_size: -
j_call: TRBJ1-3
d_call: -
v_call: TRBV13

cdr3_nt: TGTGCCAGCAGCCACGGGGATTTGAACACTGAAGCTTTCTTT
cdr3_aa: CASSHGDLNTEAFF
clone_size: -
j_call: TRBJ1-1
d_call: -
v_call: TRBV16

cdr3_nt: TGTGCCAGCAGTCACCCCCCTAATTCCAATGAGCAGTTCTTC
cdr3_aa: CASSHPPNSNEQFF
clone_size: -
j_call: TRBJ2-1
d_call: -
v_call: TRBV28

cdr3_nt: TGTGCCAGCAGCTTCTTAAGAATCCGGGACAGCTCCTACGAGCAGTACTTC
cdr3_aa: CASSFLRIRDSSYEQYF
clone_size: -
j_call: TRBJ2-7
d_call: TRBD1
v_call: TRBV7-8

cdr3_nt: TGTGCCAGCAGTTTTCAGGGGTTTGGGTCCTATAATTCACCCCTCCACTTT
cdr3_aa: CASSFQGFGSYNSPLHF
clone_size: -
j_call: TRBJ1-6
d_call: -
v_call: TRBV5-6

cdr3_nt: TGTGCCATCAGTTCACAGGGGAATGGCTACACCTTC
cdr3_aa: CAISSQGNGYTF
clone_size: few
j_call: TRBJ1-2
d_call: TRBD1
v_call: TRBV10-3

cdr3_nt: TGTGCCTCCACAGGGGAGACTAATGAAAAACTGTTTTTT
cdr3_aa: CASTGETNEKLFF
clone_size: -
j_call: TRBJ1-4
d_call: TRBD1
v_call: TRBV30

cdr3_nt: TGTGCCACCGGGGGGGGGATGAACACTGAAGCTTTCTTT
cdr3_aa: CATGGGMNTEAFF
clone_size: -
j_call: TRBJ1-1
d_call: -
v_call: TRBV15

cdr3_nt: TGTGCCAGCAGGCTGACAGCTAATAATGAAAAACTGTTTTTT
cdr3_aa: CASRLTANNEKLFF
clone_size: -
j_call: TRBJ1-4
d_call: -
v_call: TRBV6-5

cdr3_nt: TGCGCCAGCAGCCCTCAGGGTTCGGACACCGGGGAGCTGTTTTTT
cdr3_aa: CASSPQGSDTGELFF
clone_size: -
j_call: TRBJ2-2
d_call: -
v_call: TRBV5-1

cdr3_nt: TGTGCCAGTAGTATGGGTAGCGGGAGTTTGTCCGCCTACAATGAGCAGTTCTTC
cdr3_aa: CASSMGSGSLSAYNEQFF
clone_size: -
j_call: TRBJ2-1
d_call: TRBD2
v_call: TRBV19